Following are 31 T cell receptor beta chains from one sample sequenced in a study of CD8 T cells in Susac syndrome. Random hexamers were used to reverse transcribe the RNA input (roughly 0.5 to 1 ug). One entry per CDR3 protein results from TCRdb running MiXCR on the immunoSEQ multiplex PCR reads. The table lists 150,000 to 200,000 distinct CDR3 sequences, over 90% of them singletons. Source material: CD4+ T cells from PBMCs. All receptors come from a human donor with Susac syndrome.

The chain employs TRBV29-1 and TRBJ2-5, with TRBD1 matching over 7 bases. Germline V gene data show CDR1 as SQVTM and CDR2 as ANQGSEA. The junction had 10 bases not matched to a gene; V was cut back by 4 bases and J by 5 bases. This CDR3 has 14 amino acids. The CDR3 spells CSVGEGGAGETQYF. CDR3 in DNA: TGCAGCGTTGGGGAAGGGGGCGCAGGGGAGACCCAGTACTTC.

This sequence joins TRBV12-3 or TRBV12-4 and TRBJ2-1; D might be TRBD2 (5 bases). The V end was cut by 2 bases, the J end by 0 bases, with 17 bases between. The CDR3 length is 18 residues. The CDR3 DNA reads TGTGCCAGCAGTTTAAACTGGGAGCGGTGGAGCTCCTACAATGAGCAGTTCTTC. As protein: CASSLNWERWSSYNEQFF.

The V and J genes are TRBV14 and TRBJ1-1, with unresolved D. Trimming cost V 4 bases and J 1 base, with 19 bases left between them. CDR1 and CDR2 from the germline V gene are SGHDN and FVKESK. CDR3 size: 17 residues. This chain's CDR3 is CASSPFPMWGRNTEAFF. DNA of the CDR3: TGTGCCAGCAGCCCATTTCCTATGTGGGGTCGGAACACTGAAGCTTTCTTT.

The CDR3 nucleotides read TGTGCCAGCAGCTTCGGGACAGCCCTCCCTGAAGCTTTCTTT. This encodes CASSFGTALPEAFF. This chain uses TRBV7-9 with TRBJ1-1; 7 bases align to TRBD1. J gave up 6 bases and V 3 bases, and 7 bases lay outside the gene matches. Germline V gene sequence: CDR1 SEHNR, CDR2 FQNEAQ (reference sequence). The CDR3 consists of 14 residues.

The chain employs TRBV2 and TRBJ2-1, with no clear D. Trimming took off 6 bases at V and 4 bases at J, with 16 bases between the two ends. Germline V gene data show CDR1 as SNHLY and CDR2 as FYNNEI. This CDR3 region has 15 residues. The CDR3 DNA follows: TGTGCCAGCAGAAACCTTCTTGTGGGATACAATGAGCAGTTCTTC. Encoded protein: CASRNLLVGYNEQFF.

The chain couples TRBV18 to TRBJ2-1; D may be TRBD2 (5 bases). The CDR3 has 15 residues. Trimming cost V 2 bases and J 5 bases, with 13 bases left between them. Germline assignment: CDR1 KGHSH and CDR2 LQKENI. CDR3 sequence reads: CASSPSGGEHNEQFF. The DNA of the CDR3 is TGTGCCAGCTCACCAAGCGGAGGAGAGCACAATGAGCAGTTCTTC.

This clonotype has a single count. CDR3 in amino acids: CASSLTGRVGNEQFF. CDR3 nucleotides: TGTGCCAGCAGCTTAACCGGGCGGGTAGGCAATGAGCAGTTCTTC. The V gene is TRBV11-2, the J gene TRBJ2-1, with D perhaps TRBD2 (5 bases). Per germline, CDR1 SGHAT and CDR2 FQNNGV. The CDR3 has 15 residues. V was cut by 2 bases and J by 6 bases, with 14 bases left in between.

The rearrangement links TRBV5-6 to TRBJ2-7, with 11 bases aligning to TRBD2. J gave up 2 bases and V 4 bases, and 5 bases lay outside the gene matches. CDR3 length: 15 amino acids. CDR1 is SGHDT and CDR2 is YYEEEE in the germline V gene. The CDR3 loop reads CASSPTSGGPYEQYF. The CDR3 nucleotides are TGTGCCAGCAGCCCTACTAGCGGGGGACCCTACGAGCAGTACTTC.

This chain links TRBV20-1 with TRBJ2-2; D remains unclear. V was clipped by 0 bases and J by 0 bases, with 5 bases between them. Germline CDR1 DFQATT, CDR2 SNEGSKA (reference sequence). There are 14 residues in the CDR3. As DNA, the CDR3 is TGCAGTGCTAGAGAGGTAGCGAACACCGGGGAGCTGTTTTTT. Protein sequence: CSAREVANTGELFF.

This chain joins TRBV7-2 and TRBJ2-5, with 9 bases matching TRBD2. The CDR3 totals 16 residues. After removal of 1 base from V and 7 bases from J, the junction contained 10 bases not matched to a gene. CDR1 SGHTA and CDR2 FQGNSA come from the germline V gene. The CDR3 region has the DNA TGTGCCAGCAGCTTAGATTCTAGCGGGACCCTGGGGACCCAGTACTTC. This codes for CASSLDSSGTLGTQYF.

CDR3 loop: CASTPRGANYGYTF. DNA of the CDR3: TGTGCCAGCACTCCCAGGGGAGCTAACTATGGCTACACCTTC. This chain connects TRBV25-1 to TRBJ1-2; D perhaps matches TRBD1 (6 bases). Trimming took off 7 bases at V and 0 bases at J, with 12 bases between the two ends. The germline CDR1 and CDR2 sequences are MGHDK and SYGVNS. The CDR3 is made up of 14 amino acids.

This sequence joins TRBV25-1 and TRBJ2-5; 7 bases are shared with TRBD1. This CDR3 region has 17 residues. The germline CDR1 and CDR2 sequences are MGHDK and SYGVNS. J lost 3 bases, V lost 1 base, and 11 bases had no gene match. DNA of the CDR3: TGTGCCAGCAGTGAATTTTTCGGGGACAGCTCGGAAGAGACCCAGTACTTC. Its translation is CASSEFFGDSSEETQYF.

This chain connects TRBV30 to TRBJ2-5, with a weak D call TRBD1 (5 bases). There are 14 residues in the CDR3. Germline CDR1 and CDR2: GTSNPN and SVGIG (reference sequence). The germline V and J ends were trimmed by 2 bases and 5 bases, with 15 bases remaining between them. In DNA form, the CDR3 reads TGTGCCTGGAGTCTTGGACACGGTGTTGAGACCCAGTACTTC. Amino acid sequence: CAWSLGHGVETQYF.

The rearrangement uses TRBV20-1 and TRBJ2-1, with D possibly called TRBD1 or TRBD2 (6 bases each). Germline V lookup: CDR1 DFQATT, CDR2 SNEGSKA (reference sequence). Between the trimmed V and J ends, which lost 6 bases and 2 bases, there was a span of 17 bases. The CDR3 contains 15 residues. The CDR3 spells CSATTGASPYNEQFF. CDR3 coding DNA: TGCAGTGCCACCACGGGGGCTAGCCCCTACAATGAGCAGTTCTTC.

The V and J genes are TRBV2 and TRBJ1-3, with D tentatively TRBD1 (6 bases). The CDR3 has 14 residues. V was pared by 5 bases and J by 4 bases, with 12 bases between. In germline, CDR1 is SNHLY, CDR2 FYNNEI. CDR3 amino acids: CASSTGTRGNTIYF. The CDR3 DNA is TGTGCCAGCAGTACAGGGACTAGAGGAAACACCATATATTTT.

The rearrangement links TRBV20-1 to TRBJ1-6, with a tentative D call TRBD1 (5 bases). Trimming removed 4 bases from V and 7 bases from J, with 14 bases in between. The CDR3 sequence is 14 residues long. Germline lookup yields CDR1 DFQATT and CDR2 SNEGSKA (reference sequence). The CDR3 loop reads CSATHQGQNSPLHF. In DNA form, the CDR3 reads TGCAGTGCTACCCATCAGGGCCAAAATTCACCCCTCCACTTT.

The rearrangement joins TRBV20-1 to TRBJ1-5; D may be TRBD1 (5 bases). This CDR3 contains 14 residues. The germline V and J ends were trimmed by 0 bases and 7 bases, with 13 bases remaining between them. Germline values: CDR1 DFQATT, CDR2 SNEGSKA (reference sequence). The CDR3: CSARDSRGNQPQHF. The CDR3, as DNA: TGCAGTGCTAGAGATTCGAGGGGAAACCAGCCCCAGCATTTT.

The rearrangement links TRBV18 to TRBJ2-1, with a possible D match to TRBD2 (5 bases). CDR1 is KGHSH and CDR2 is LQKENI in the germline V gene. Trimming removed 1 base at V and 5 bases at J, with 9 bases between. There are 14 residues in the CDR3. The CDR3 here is CASSPQSGNNEQFF. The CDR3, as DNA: TGTGCCAGCTCACCACAGTCGGGAAACAATGAGCAGTTCTTC.

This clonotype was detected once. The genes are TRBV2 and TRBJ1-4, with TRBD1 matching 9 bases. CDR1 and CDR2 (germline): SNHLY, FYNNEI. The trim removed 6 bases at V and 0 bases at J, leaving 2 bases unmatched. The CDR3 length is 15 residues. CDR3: CASRTGGTTNEKLFF. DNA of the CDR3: TGTGCCAGCAGGACAGGGGGGACAACTAATGAAAAACTGTTTTTT.

CDR3 sequence reads: CAWSVRGSGINEQFF. CDR3 DNA sequence: TGTGCCTGGAGTGTGCGGGGAAGCGGGATAAATGAGCAGTTCTTC. The chain uses TRBV30 and TRBJ2-1, with TRBD2 identical over 7 bases. The CDR3 is 15 residues long. Losses at the gene ends were 0 bases for V and 7 bases for J; bases not matched to a gene: 9. Germline CDR1 reads GTSNPN; CDR2 reads SVGIG (reference sequence).

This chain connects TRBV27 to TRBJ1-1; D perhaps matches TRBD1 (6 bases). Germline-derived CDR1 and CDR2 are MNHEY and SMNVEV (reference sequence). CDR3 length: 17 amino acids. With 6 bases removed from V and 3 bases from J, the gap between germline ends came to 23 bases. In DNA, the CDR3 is TGTGCCAGCAGGCAGGGGCCACACGTCCGGGTGGACACTGAAGCTTTCTTT. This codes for CASRQGPHVRVDTEAFF.

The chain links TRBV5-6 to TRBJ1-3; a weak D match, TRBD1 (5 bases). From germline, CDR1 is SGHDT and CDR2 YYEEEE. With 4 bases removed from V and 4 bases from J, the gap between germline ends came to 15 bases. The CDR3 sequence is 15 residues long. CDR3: CASSQPGSGGNTIYF. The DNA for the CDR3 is TGTGCCAGCAGCCAGCCAGGGTCGGGGGGAAACACCATATATTTT.

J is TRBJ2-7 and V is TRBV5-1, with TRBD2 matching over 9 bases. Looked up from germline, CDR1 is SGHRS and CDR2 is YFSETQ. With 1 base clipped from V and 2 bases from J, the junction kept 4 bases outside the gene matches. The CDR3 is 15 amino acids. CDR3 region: CASSLRVAGAYEQYF. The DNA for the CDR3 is TGCGCCAGCAGCTTGAGGGTAGCGGGAGCCTACGAGCAGTACTTC.

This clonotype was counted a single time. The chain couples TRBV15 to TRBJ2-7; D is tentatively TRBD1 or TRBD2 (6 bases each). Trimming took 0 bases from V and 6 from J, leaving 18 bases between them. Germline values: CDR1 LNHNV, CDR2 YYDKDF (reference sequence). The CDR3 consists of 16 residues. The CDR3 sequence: CATSRDQPGAPSEQYF. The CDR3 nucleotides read TGTGCCACCAGCAGAGATCAACCGGGGGCGCCGAGCGAGCAGTACTTC.

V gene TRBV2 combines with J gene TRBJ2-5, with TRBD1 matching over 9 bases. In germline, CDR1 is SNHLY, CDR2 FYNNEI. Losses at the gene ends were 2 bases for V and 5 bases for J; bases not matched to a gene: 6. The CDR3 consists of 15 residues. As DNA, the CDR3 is TGTGCCAGCAGTGAATCCGGGACAGGGAAGGAGACCCAGTACTTC. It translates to CASSESGTGKETQYF.

CDR3 sequence (DNA): TGTGCCAGCAGCTTAGAGGCGAATCAGCCCCAGCATTTT. It codes for CASSLEANQPQHF. The rearrangement uses TRBV7-9 and TRBJ1-5; D unresolved. V lost 1 base, J lost 4 bases, and 5 bases lay in between. The CDR3 covers 13 residues. CDR1 and CDR2 from the germline V gene are SEHNR and FQNEAQ (reference sequence).

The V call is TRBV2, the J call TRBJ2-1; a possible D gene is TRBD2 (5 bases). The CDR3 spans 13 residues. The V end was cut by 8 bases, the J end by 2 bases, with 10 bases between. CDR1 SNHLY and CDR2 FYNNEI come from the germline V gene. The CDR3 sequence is CASGAATYNEQFF. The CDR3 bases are TGTGCCAGCGGAGCGGCAACCTACAATGAGCAGTTCTTC.

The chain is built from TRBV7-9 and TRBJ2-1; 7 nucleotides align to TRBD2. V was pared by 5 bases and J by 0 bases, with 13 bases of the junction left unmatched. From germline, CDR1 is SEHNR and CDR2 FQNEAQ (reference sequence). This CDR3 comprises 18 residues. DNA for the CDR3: TGTGCCAGCAGCCCGCGGGCTTTGGGCGGGAGCTCCTACAATGAGCAGTTCTTC. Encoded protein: CASSPRALGGSSYNEQFF.

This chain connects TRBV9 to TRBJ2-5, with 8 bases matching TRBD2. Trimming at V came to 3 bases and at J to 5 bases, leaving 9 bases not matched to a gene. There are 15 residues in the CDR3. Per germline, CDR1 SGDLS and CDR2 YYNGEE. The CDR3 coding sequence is TGTGCCAGCAGCGCGGGGGGGCCGTTTATGGAGACCCAGTACTTC. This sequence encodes CASSAGGPFMETQYF.

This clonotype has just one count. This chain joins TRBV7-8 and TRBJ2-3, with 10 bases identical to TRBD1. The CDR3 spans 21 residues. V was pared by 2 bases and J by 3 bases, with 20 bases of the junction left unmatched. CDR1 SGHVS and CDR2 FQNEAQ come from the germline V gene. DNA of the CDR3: TGTGCCAGCAGCTTACGCCGAATCCGGGACAGGGGCCTCCCAGGGACAGATACGCAGTATTTT. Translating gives CASSLRRIRDRGLPGTDTQYF. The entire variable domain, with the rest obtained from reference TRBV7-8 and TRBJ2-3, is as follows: GAGVSQSPRYKVAKRGQDVALRCDPISGHVSLFWYQQALGQGPEFLTYFQNEAQLDKSGLPSDRFFAERPEGSVSTLKIQRTQQEDSAVYLCASSLRRIRDRGLPGTDTQYFGPGTRLTVL.

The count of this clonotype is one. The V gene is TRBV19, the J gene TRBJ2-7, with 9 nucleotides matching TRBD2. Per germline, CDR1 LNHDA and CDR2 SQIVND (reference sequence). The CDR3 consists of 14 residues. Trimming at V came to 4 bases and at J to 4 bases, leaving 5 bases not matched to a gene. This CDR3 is CASSTTSGGYEQYF. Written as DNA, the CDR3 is TGTGCCAGTAGTACGACTAGCGGAGGATACGAGCAGTACTTC.